This entry concerns a single TCR beta chain. Its antigen is undetermined. There was one heparinised blood draw per donor, averaging approximately 120 mL. The entry originates in a study of beta chain features in type 1 diabetes. Study conclusions and caveats: Shortening of TCRB CDR3s, moderate but significant, appeared in all four CD4+ subsets of Type 1 diabetes patients.

Germline values: CDR1 SSHAT, CDR2 FNYEAQ (reference sequence). The CDR3 has 15 amino acids. V shed 1 base and J shed 2 bases, with 9 bases lying between them. Sequenced material consisted of expressed TCRB transcripts (all of the isolated RNA was reverse transcribed). Generated by immunoSEQ multiplex PCR, the TCRdb table keeps only in-frame clones and is missing some. The sample lists a few hundred thousand clones, around 16% occurring once. The receptor comes from a man younger than 30 with type 1 diabetes. The chain uses TRBV7-7 and TRBJ2-1; TRBD2 might be the D (6 bases). The sequencing input was naive CD4+ T cells from blood. The CDR3 spells CASSLGTNPYNEQFF. CDR3 nucleotide sequence: TGTGCCAGCAGCTTAGGGACTAACCCCTACAATGAGCAGTTCTTC.